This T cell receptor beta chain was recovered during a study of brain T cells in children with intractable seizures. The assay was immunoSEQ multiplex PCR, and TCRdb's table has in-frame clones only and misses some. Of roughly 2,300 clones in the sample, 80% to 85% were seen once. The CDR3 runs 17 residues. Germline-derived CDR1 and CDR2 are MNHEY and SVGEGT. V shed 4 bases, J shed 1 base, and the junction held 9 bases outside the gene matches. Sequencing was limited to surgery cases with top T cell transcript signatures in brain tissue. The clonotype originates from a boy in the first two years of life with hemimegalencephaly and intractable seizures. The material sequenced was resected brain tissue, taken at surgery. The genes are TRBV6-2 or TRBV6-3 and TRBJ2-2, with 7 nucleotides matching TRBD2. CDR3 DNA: TGTGCCAGCAGTTCCTTAAGGCTAGCGGAGAACACCGGGGAGCTGTTTTTT. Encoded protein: CASSSLRLAENTGELFF.